Listed below are T cell receptor beta chains from one sample, sequenced in a study of identical twins. One entry per CDR3 protein results from TCRdb running MiXCR on the 5' RACE reads. This sample has about 550,000 distinct CDR3 sequences; more than 20% occur once, and the top ten carry around 0.5%. Another study also made use of these data, one on yellow fever vaccine responses in identical twins.

Sequencing was carried out using CD4+ T cells sorted from blood. These receptors came from a woman in her late teens or twenties in good health. The CDR3 runs from the conserved cysteine through the conserved F or W. A D gene is named only where the DNA matches it firmly. Clone sizes are given selectively: once, few, many, or a class where the clone is expanded.

>TRBV19|TRBJ2-2|NA|NA
CASSTPGHGELFF
TGTGCCAGTAGCACACCGGGGCACGGGGAGCTGTTTTTT
>TRBV7-3|TRBJ2-2|TRBD2|few
CASSSPGLAGSVTGELFF
TGTGCCAGCAGCTCTCCGGGACTAGCGGGATCGGTCACCGGGGAGCTGTTTTTT
>TRBV12-3/TRBV12-4|TRBJ2-7|NA|few
CASSPRGSYEQYF
TGTGCCAGCAGTCCCCGTGGGTCCTACGAGCAGTACTTC
>TRBV10-3|TRBJ2-5|TRBD1|NA
CAISAIQAGGLETQYF
TGTGCCATCAGTGCGATCCAAGCAGGGGGTTTAGAGACCCAGTACTTC
>TRBV29-1|TRBJ2-7|TRBD2|NA
CSSREGYEQYF
TGCAGCTCCCGGGAGGGCTACGAGCAGTACTTC
>TRBV20-1|TRBJ2-2|NA|NA
CSARVRASRLPTTNTGELFF
TGCAGTGCTAGGGTTCGGGCTAGCCGGCTTCCTACTACGAACACCGGGGAGCTGTTTTTT
>TRBV4-1|TRBJ2-4|NA|NA
CASSQEGKAKNIQYF
TGCGCCAGCAGCCAAGAAGGTAAAGCCAAAAACATTCAGTACTTC
>TRBV5-1|TRBJ2-5|TRBD2|NA
CASSTNLAGAETHQETQYF
TGCGCCAGCAGCACAAATCTAGCGGGGGCCGAAACCCACCAAGAGACCCAGTACTTC
>TRBV20-1|TRBJ2-7|TRBD2|few
CSARRDGRVTYEQYF
TGCAGTGCTAGACGGGACGGGAGGGTAACCTACGAGCAGTACTTC
>TRBV7-9|TRBJ2-7|NA|NA
CASSLEGHFYEQYF
TGTGCCAGCAGCTTAGAGGGACACTTTTACGAGCAGTACTTC
>TRBV6-6|TRBJ2-7|TRBD2|NA
CASKASGTYEQYF
TGTGCCAGCAAGGCTAGCGGAACCTACGAGCAGTACTTC
>TRBV12-3/TRBV12-4|TRBJ1-2|NA|NA
CASSLTAGGNSGYTF
TGTGCCAGCAGTCTCACCGCTGGAGGGAACTCTGGCTACACCTTC
>TRBV5-1|TRBJ2-1|NA|few
CASSLEGDSGEQFF
TGCGCCAGCAGCTTGGAGGGGGACTCAGGTGAGCAGTTCTTC
>TRBV7-3|TRBJ2-1|TRBD2|NA
CASSLNSGRVYEQFF
TGTGCCAGCAGCTTAAATAGCGGGAGGGTCTATGAGCAGTTCTTC
>TRBV12-3/TRBV12-4|TRBJ2-1|TRBD2|NA
CASSYLGGGFEQFF
TGTGCCAGCAGTTATTTAGGCGGGGGATTTGAGCAGTTCTTC
>TRBV12-3/TRBV12-4|TRBJ1-1|TRBD1|few
CASSPGTGGFLNTEAFF
TGTGCCAGCAGTCCGGGGACAGGGGGTTTCCTGAACACTGAAGCTTTCTTT
>TRBV19|TRBJ2-2|TRBD1|few
CASSIRGQFFNTGELFF
TGTGCCAGTAGTATAAGGGGGCAGTTCTTTAACACCGGGGAGCTGTTTTTT
>TRBV5-1|TRBJ2-3|NA|NA
CASRRTDSASTDTQYF
TGCGCCAGCCGAAGGACTGACTCAGCATCCACAGATACGCAGTATTTT
>TRBV12-3/TRBV12-4|TRBJ1-1|TRBD1|NA
CASSTRQGARPEAFF
TGTGCCAGCAGTACAAGACAGGGCGCCCGTCCTGAAGCTTTCTTT
>TRBV3-1|TRBJ2-3|NA|NA
CASSQGWGGTDTQYF
TGTGCCAGCAGCCAAGGCTGGGGAGGCACAGATACGCAGTATTTT
>TRBV4-2|TRBJ2-2|NA|NA
CASSQDLGNTGELFF
TGTGCCAGCAGCCAAGATCTTGGTAACACCGGGGAGCTGTTTTTT
>TRBV5-1|TRBJ2-1|NA|many
CASSLGLGNEQFF
TGCGCCAGCAGCTTGGGACTAGGAAATGAGCAGTTCTTC
>TRBV27|TRBJ1-6|NA|many
CASSSHSNSPLHF
TGTGCCAGCAGTTCCCACAGTAATTCACCCCTCCACTTT
>TRBV29-1|TRBJ2-5|NA|many
CSVESVPGTQYF
TGCAGCGTTGAAAGTGTCCCGGGGACCCAGTACTTC